This is a list of T cell receptor beta chains from one sample in a study of response to subunit inactivated influenza vaccine. TCRdb redid the calling of the RT-PCR reads with MiXCR, one entry per CDR3 protein. The sample lists a few hundred thousand distinct CDR3 sequences; about 20% were seen once. The starting material was PBMCs from blood, obtained about 20 months after vaccination. The receptors here all came from a man aged 50 to 69 who received an inactivated influenza vaccine. Each CDR3 is given with its conserved first and last residue. A D gene is named only where the DNA matches it firmly. Expanded clones are given a class, and other clones once, few, many or no size at all.

V gene,J gene,clone size,D gene,CDR3 protein,CDR3 DNA
TRBV5-1,TRBJ2-7,.,.,CASSPPGDEQYF,TGCGCCAGCAGCCCGCCAGGGGACGAGCAGTACTTC
TRBV5-6,TRBJ1-5,few,.,CASSLRMAQLAAQHF,TGTGCCAGCAGCTTGAGGATGGCCCAGCTTGCAGCCCAGCATTTT
TRBV30,TRBJ2-5,.,.,CAWTGYQETQYF,TGTGCCTGGACGGGGTACCAAGAGACCCAGTACTTC
TRBV2,TRBJ2-7,few,TRBD1,CASRDRAPYEQYF,TGTGCCAGCAGGGACAGGGCACCGTACGAGCAGTACTTC
TRBV2,TRBJ1-5,.,.,CASRQSLIGPQHF,TGTGCCAGCAGGCAGTCTCTTATTGGTCCCCAGCATTTT
TRBV29-1,TRBJ2-1,few,TRBD2,CSAIGGAIEQFF,TGCAGCGCCATCGGGGGGGCCATTGAGCAGTTCTTC
TRBV7-9,TRBJ1-5,many,.,CATGFDQPQHF,TGTGCCACCGGGTTTGATCAGCCCCAGCATTTT
TRBV6-5,TRBJ2-1,.,.,CASSYVGVSGPYNEQFF,TGTGCCAGCAGTTACGTCGGCGTCTCGGGCCCCTACAATGAGCAGTTCTTC
TRBV29-1,TRBJ2-7,.,.,CSVGDKYYEQYF,TGCAGCGTTGGTGACAAGTACTACGAGCAGTACTTC
TRBV12-3/TRBV12-4,TRBJ1-2,.,TRBD1,CASSLAGGLDGYTF,TGTGCCAGCAGTTTGGCAGGGGGCCTGGATGGCTACACCTTC
TRBV20-1,TRBJ2-7,.,TRBD2,CSASPLLAGATYEQYF,TGCAGTGCTAGCCCGCTTCTAGCGGGGGCGACCTACGAGCAGTACTTC
TRBV5-1,TRBJ2-2,.,TRBD2,CASSLLTSSNTGELFF,TGCGCCAGCAGCTTGTTGACTAGCTCGAACACCGGGGAGCTGTTTTTT
TRBV28,TRBJ2-5,.,TRBD2,CASSLRLAGVKKETQYF,TGTGCCAGCAGTTTACGACTAGCGGGAGTGAAAAAAGAGACCCAGTACTTC
TRBV4-3,TRBJ2-1,few,TRBD1,CASSHPGTGVNDEQFF,TGCGCCAGCAGCCATCCCGGGACAGGGGTCAACGATGAGCAGTTCTTC
TRBV28,TRBJ1-5,few,TRBD1,CASRYDRGVSGQPQHF,TGTGCCAGCAGGTATGACAGGGGAGTGTCCGGACAGCCCCAGCATTTT
TRBV28,TRBJ1-6,few,TRBD1,CASSSTDRDRSPLHF,TGTGCCAGCAGTTCAACGGACAGGGACCGATCACCCCTCCACTTT
TRBV30,TRBJ2-1,.,TRBD1,CACNTRGNEQFF,TGTGCCTGTAATACCAGGGGGAATGAGCAGTTCTTC
TRBV20-1,TRBJ1-1,.,.,CSARDQGFLLNTEAFF,TGCAGTGCTAGAGATCAGGGTTTCTTGCTGAACACTGAAGCTTTCTTT
TRBV20-1,TRBJ1-1,.,.,CSASKSHSQTEAFF,TGCAGTGCTAGCAAATCGCACAGTCAAACTGAAGCTTTCTTT
TRBV7-2,TRBJ1-4,.,.,CASSLVGGDNEKLFF,TGTGCCAGCAGCTTAGTGGGGGGGGACAATGAAAAACTGTTTTTT
TRBV4-3,TRBJ1-2,few,TRBD1,CASSQDLGTGPLVGYTF,TGCGCCAGCAGCCAAGATTTAGGGACAGGGCCTCTGGTTGGCTACACCTTC
TRBV7-8,TRBJ1-1,few,TRBD1,CASSRDRVNTEAFF,TGTGCCAGCAGCAGAGACAGGGTGAACACTGAAGCTTTCTTT
TRBV7-6,TRBJ1-5,.,TRBD1,CASSPSDREYQPQHF,TGTGCCAGCAGCCCCAGCGACAGGGAATATCAGCCCCAGCATTTT
TRBV6-1,TRBJ2-7,.,.,CASSEGVLRNEQYF,TGTGCCAGCAGTGAAGGGGTTTTACGGAACGAGCAGTACTTC
TRBV9,TRBJ2-1,.,.,CASSYQGDSYNEQFF,TGTGCCAGCAGTTACCAAGGGGACTCCTACAATGAGCAGTTCTTC
TRBV27,TRBJ2-1,.,.,CASSRTGGFYSYNEQFF,TGTGCCAGCAGTAGAACTGGCGGGTTCTACTCCTACAATGAGCAGTTCTTC
TRBV27,TRBJ2-7,few,TRBD2,CASSFFSGGSYEQYF,TGTGCCAGCAGTTTCTTTAGCGGGGGATCCTACGAGCAGTACTTC
TRBV20-1,TRBJ2-1,.,TRBD2,CSAPLGLGSYNEQFF,TGCAGTGCCCCGTTGGGACTAGGCAGCTACAATGAGCAGTTCTTC
TRBV29-1,TRBJ2-1,.,.,CSVGLQRASYNEQFF,TGCAGCGTTGGACTTCAGCGCGCCTCCTACAATGAGCAGTTCTTC
TRBV5-1,TRBJ2-7,.,.,CASSIDTLTYEQYF,TGCGCCAGCAGCATTGACACCCTGACCTACGAGCAGTACTTC
TRBV7-2,TRBJ2-4,few,.,CASSLVGARLNIQYF,TGTGCCAGCAGCTTAGTTGGGGCCAGATTAAACATTCAGTACTTC
TRBV20-1,TRBJ1-1,many,.,CSASEGPLNTEAFF,TGCAGTGCTAGCGAGGGGCCACTGAACACTGAAGCTTTCTTT
TRBV12-3/TRBV12-4,TRBJ2-7,few,TRBD1,CASTDRDSYEQYF,TGTGCCAGCACCGACAGGGATTCCTACGAGCAGTACTTC
TRBV7-9,TRBJ2-7,few,.,CASSPGVAYEQYF,TGTGCCAGCAGCCCCGGGGTGGCCTACGAGCAGTACTTC
TRBV18,TRBJ2-7,few,.,CASSPSIRDLIREQYF,TGTGCCAGCTCACCATCTATCCGGGATCTAATTAGAGAGCAGTACTTC
TRBV10-3,TRBJ2-1,few,.,CAISLPQGGEQFF,TGTGCCATCAGCCTACCCCAGGGAGGTGAGCAGTTCTTC
TRBV29-1,TRBJ2-7,few,.,CSVVFRYSYEQYF,TGCAGCGTCGTTTTTAGGTACTCCTACGAGCAGTACTTC
TRBV5-1,TRBJ2-2,.,TRBD2,CASSFAGGRSGELFF,TGCGCCAGCAGCTTTGCGGGAGGGCGGTCCGGGGAGCTGTTTTTT
TRBV28,TRBJ1-1,.,.,CASSSGGKGDTEAFF,TGTGCCAGCAGTTCCGGGGGAAAGGGGGACACTGAAGCTTTCTTT
TRBV18,TRBJ2-1,few,TRBD2,CASSPRTSGTDEQFF,TGTGCCAGCTCACCGCGGACTAGCGGGACCGATGAGCAGTTCTTC
TRBV18,TRBJ2-1,few,.,CASSPWRGRNEQFF,TGTGCCAGCTCACCCTGGAGGGGTCGTAATGAGCAGTTCTTC
TRBV28,TRBJ1-5,.,.,CASSLFLNVNQSQHF,TGTGCCAGCAGTTTATTTCTTAATGTCAATCAGTCCCAGCATTTT
TRBV7-8,TRBJ1-5,few,.,CASSLASQDSNQPQHF,TGTGCCAGCAGCTTAGCGTCACAGGATAGCAATCAGCCCCAGCATTTT
TRBV29-1,TRBJ2-2,many,TRBD2,CRVDPTSGAGELFF,TGCAGAGTTGATCCGACTAGCGGAGCCGGGGAGCTGTTTTTT
TRBV20-1,TRBJ1-5,.,.,CSARDAGVRDQPQHF,TGCAGTGCTAGAGATGCGGGGGTCCGGGACCAGCCCCAGCATTTT